What follows are 32 T cell receptor beta chains derived from one specimen sequenced in a study of cytomegalovirus exposure and HLA in healthy donors. PCR amplification relied on 60 Vbeta primers (plus 13 Jbeta primers). TCRdb keeps only in-frame clones here, not all; method: immunoSEQ multiplex PCR. The sample has about 180,000 clones; roughly 84% are singletons. The sequencing sample was made of PBMCs. These receptors were taken from a girl under 10 years old in good health and CMV-seropositive.

The V gene is TRBV12-5, the J gene TRBJ1-6; D uncertain. This CDR3 is built from 14 residues. Germline-derived CDR1 and CDR2 are LGHNT and FRNRAP. V was trimmed by 9 bases and J by 9 bases, leaving 18 bases between them. CDR3 region: CARAYRGVGSPLHF. CDR3 DNA: TGTGCTAGGGCCTACCGCGGGGTTGGTTCACCCCTCCACTTT.

This rearrangement joins TRBV5-1 to TRBJ1-5; 9 positions agree with TRBD1. V was pared by 0 bases and J by 5 bases, with 6 bases of the junction left unmatched. Germline assignment: CDR1 SGHRS and CDR2 YFSETQ. The length of the CDR3 is 16 residues. The CDR3 DNA follows: TGCGCCAGCAGCTTGGATGGACAGGGGCAAGATCAGCCCCAGCATTTT. This encodes CASSLDGQGQDQPQHF.

The J gene is TRBJ2-3, the V gene TRBV28; D possibly corresponds to TRBD2 (5 bases). V was cut by 3 bases and J by 1 base, with 11 bases left in between. CDR3 size: 15 residues. Per germline, CDR1 MDHEN and CDR2 SYDVKM. CDR3 DNA: TGTGCCAGCAGTTTTCGGGAAGTGGGCACAGATACGCAGTATTTT. Translating gives CASSFREVGTDTQYF.

This clone was observed once. The J gene is TRBJ1-2, the V gene TRBV6-1, with 7 bases matching TRBD1. CDR1 is MNHNS and CDR2 is SASEGT in the germline V gene. The CDR3 contains 13 residues. V trimming: 5 bases; J trimming: 14 bases; junction bases outside the gene matches: 14. CDR3 coding DNA: TGTGCCAGCAGTAGGGGACAGCTCTGGGTTAGGACCTTC. It codes for CASSRGQLWVRTF.

The chain carries TRBV10-3 and TRBJ2-1; 9 nucleotides match TRBD1. J lost 1 base, V lost 7 bases, and 20 bases had no gene match. From germline, CDR1 is ENHRY and CDR2 SYGVKD. The CDR3 totals 20 residues. CDR3 DNA: TGTGCCATCACCCAAGGGGGACAGGGACCGATTACCAAGTCCTACAATGAGCAGTTCTTC. Encoded protein: CAITQGGQGPITKSYNEQFF.

This clone was observed a handful of times. V usage is TRBV6-5 and J usage is TRBJ1-4; 9 bases align to TRBD1. Unmatched junction bases numbered 6, after V lost 5 bases and J lost 11 bases. Germline values: CDR1 MNHEY, CDR2 SVGAGI. The CDR3 sequence is 13 residues long. The CDR3 loop is CASSPGQGYKLFF. In DNA, the CDR3 is TGTGCCAGCAGTCCGGGACAGGGCTATAAACTGTTTTTT.

The chain is built from TRBV5-6 and TRBJ2-2; 8 bases are shared with TRBD1. This CDR3 is built from 16 residues. Germline V gene lookup returns CDR1 SGHDT and CDR2 YYEEEE. V shed 7 bases, J shed 1 base, and the junction held 9 bases outside the gene matches. The CDR3 here is CASVGWDRLNTGELFF. CDR3 sequence (DNA): TGTGCCAGCGTAGGTTGGGACAGGCTGAACACCGGGGAGCTGTTTTTT.

The table lists this clone with a count of one. The J gene is TRBJ1-5, the V gene TRBV30, with 8 positions matching TRBD1. Germline lookup yields CDR1 GTSNPN and CDR2 SVGIG (reference sequence). CDR3 length: 14 residues. With 2 bases clipped from V and 5 bases from J, the junction kept 5 bases outside the gene matches. The CDR3: CAWSQDRGHQPQHF. CDR3 in DNA: TGTGCCTGGAGTCAAGACAGGGGCCATCAGCCCCAGCATTTT.

The DNA of the CDR3 is TGTGCCAGCAGGGCCCAGCGGGGCCGCGAGCAGTTCTTC. It translates to CASRAQRGREQFF. V is TRBV6-6 and J is TRBJ2-1; 7 bases are a match to TRBD2. Germline V CDR1 and CDR2: MNHNY, SVGAGI (reference sequence). The CDR3 is 13 residues long. V was pared by 6 bases and J by 10 bases, with 9 bases of the junction left unmatched.

The chain recombines TRBV5-1 with TRBJ2-1; 10 bases are a match to TRBD2. Trimming cost V 0 bases and J 9 bases; bases outside gene matches: 12. Looked up from germline, CDR1 is SGHRS and CDR2 is YFSETQ. The CDR3 is 17 residues long. CDR3 sequence (DNA): TGCGCCAGCAGCTTGGCGTCTAGCGGGAGTAATTGGGGTGAGCAGTTCTTC. Protein sequence: CASSLASSGSNWGEQFF.

This clone was detected a few times. V is TRBV4-1 and J is TRBJ2-1, with a weak D call TRBD2 (5 bases). There are 14 residues in the CDR3. Germline V gives CDR1 MGHRA, CDR2 YSYEKL. Deletions cut 1 base from V and 11 bases from J, with 15 bases between. The CDR3 sequence: CASSQAETTGKQFF. The CDR3 DNA follows: TGCGCCAGCAGCCAAGCGGAGACCACCGGGAAGCAGTTCTTC.

This chain links TRBV27 with TRBJ2-7; 8 nucleotides align to TRBD2. This CDR3 is built from 14 residues. V trimming: 5 bases; J trimming: 2 bases; junction bases outside the gene matches: 5. Germline V gene lookup returns CDR1 MNHEY and CDR2 SMNVEV (reference sequence). CDR3 protein: CASSPSGGPYEQYF. As DNA, the CDR3 is TGTGCCAGCAGTCCATCGGGAGGGCCCTACGAGCAGTACTTC.

This sequence joins TRBV5-1 and TRBJ2-7, with D possibly TRBD2 on 6 matching bases. Germline-derived CDR1 and CDR2 are SGHRS and YFSETQ. V was trimmed by 3 bases and J by 7 bases, leaving 8 bases between them. The CDR3 runs 11 residues. The CDR3 spells CASSSAGEQYF. The CDR3 DNA sequence: TGCGCCAGCAGCTCCGCGGGGGAGCAGTACTTC.

The chain joins TRBV4-2 to TRBJ2-3; the D is unclear. The germline CDR1 and CDR2 sequences are LGHNA and YNFKEQ. V was pared by 0 bases and J by 6 bases, with 16 bases between. The CDR3 loop spans 16 amino acids. The CDR3 region is CASSQDLRLERDTQYF. In nucleotides, the CDR3 is TGTGCCAGCAGCCAAGATCTAAGGCTAGAGCGTGATACGCAGTATTTT.

This chain links TRBV27 with TRBJ2-1; TRBD1 agrees at 7 bases. Per germline, CDR1 MNHEY and CDR2 SMNVEV (reference sequence). Losses at the gene ends were 5 bases for V and 9 bases for J; bases not matched to a gene: 10. This CDR3 is built from 14 residues. The CDR3 DNA reads as TGTGCCAGCAGTCCAACGAACAGGGGCAGTGAGCAGTTCTTC. Translation gives CASSPTNRGSEQFF.

The chain couples TRBV10-2 to TRBJ2-5, with 11 bases that match TRBD2. Per germline, CDR1 WSHSY and CDR2 SAAADI. Losses at the gene ends were 3 bases for V and 5 bases for J; bases not matched to a gene: 5. This CDR3 spans 15 amino acids. The CDR3 bases are TGCGCCAGCAGTGAATCCCCTAGCGGGAGGGAGACCCAGTACTTC. This translates into CASSESPSGRETQYF.

This chain connects TRBV7-9 to TRBJ2-5; the D is unclear. The CDR3 length is 12 residues. Trimming took off 5 bases at V and 7 bases at J, with 11 bases between the two ends. CDR1 SEHNR and CDR2 FQNEAQ come from the germline V gene (reference sequence). CDR3 residues: CASSQVLGTQYF. In nucleotides, the CDR3 is TGTGCCAGCAGCCAGGTCCTGGGGACCCAGTACTTC.

This rearrangement joins TRBV7-8 to TRBJ2-2; 9 nucleotides agree with TRBD1. Per the germline V gene, CDR1 is SGHVS and CDR2 is FQNEAQ. The V gene end was trimmed by 5 bases and the J gene end by 6 bases; junction bases not matched to a gene: 13. This CDR3 is built from 17 residues. The DNA of the CDR3 is TGTGCCAGCAGCCCCCGAGCGGACAGGGGAGTCCCCGGGGAGCTGTTTTTT. Translation gives CASSPRADRGVPGELFF.

This chain's CDR3 is CASSTASGDTQYF. The CDR3 DNA sequence: TGTGCCAGCAGTACTGCTAGCGGGGATACGCAGTATTTT. The chain is built from TRBV11-3 and TRBJ2-3, with 8 bases matching TRBD2. CDR1 is SGHNT, CDR2 YENEEA, per germline. The V and J ends lost 6 bases and 6 bases, in that order; junction bases with no gene match: 5. The CDR3 runs to 13 residues.

The chain is built from TRBV10-2 and TRBJ2-1, with D hard to call. The CDR3 covers 14 residues. Trimming removed 4 bases from V and 6 bases from J, with 13 bases in between. CDR1 and CDR2 (germline): WSHSY, SAAADI. CDR3 protein: CASSVGENFNEQFF. The CDR3 DNA follows: TGCGCCAGCAGTGTAGGAGAAAACTTCAATGAGCAGTTCTTC.

The CDR3 region has the DNA TGTGCCAGCAGTTACTCGGGCGACAACTCCTACGAGCAGTACTTC. Its translation: CASSYSGDNSYEQYF. The V gene is TRBV6-5, the J gene TRBJ2-7; D gene uncertain. The germline CDR1 and CDR2 sequences are MNHEY and SVGAGI. Trimming removed 0 bases from V and 0 bases from J, with 9 bases in between. The CDR3 spans 15 residues.

The rearrangement links TRBV6-1 to TRBJ2-1; the match to TRBD2 covers 10 bases. Germline V lookup: CDR1 MNHNS, CDR2 SASEGT. The J segment lost 9 bases and the V segment lost 6 bases, leaving 11 bases of the junction unmatched. CDR3 length: 15 amino acids. The CDR3 protein is CASRISGTSAGEQFF. The CDR3 DNA reads TGTGCCAGCAGAATTTCCGGGACTAGCGCCGGTGAGCAGTTCTTC.

The V call is TRBV9, the J call TRBJ2-3; no definite D call. CDR1 and CDR2 (germline): SGDLS, YYNGEE. With 2 bases removed from V and 2 bases from J, the gap between germline ends came to 9 bases. CDR3 length: 14 residues. CDR3 nucleotide sequence: TGTGCCAGCAGCGTTGGGCTGTTCACAGATACGCAGTATTTT. As protein: CASSVGLFTDTQYF.

V and J are TRBV30 and TRBJ1-3; TRBD1 is a possible D gene (5 bases). V was cut by 5 bases and J by 0 bases, with 20 bases left in between. This CDR3 comprises 17 residues. Germline V gene lookup returns CDR1 GTSNPN and CDR2 SVGIG (reference sequence). CDR3 bases: TGTGCCTGGGCCAAGGGCGGGGGGTTCCTCTCTGGAAACACCATATATTTT. The encoded protein is CAWAKGGGFLSGNTIYF.

The chain employs TRBV5-6 and TRBJ2-7, with TRBD2 identical over 7 bases. The germline gives CDR1 SGHDT, CDR2 YYEEEE. The CDR3 extends over 14 amino acids. Trimming at V came to 0 bases and at J to 2 bases, leaving 2 bases not matched to a gene. CDR3 sequence reads: CASSLGGRAYEQYF. The CDR3 DNA reads TGTGCCAGCAGCTTGGGTGGGAGGGCCTACGAGCAGTACTTC.

The J gene is TRBJ1-3, the V gene TRBV28; D may be TRBD1 (6 bases). V dropped 7 bases and J dropped 2 bases, with 18 bases sitting between them. The CDR3 has 16 amino acids. The germline V gene encodes CDR1 MDHEN and CDR2 SYDVKM. CDR3 region: CASKGSRGFPGNTIYF. The CDR3 DNA reads TGTGCCAGCAAGGGATCCAGGGGCTTCCCTGGAAACACCATATATTTT.

This clone turned up a few times. The chain employs TRBV6-5 and TRBJ1-1; tentatively, D is TRBD1 (5 bases). Looked up from germline, CDR1 is MNHEY and CDR2 is SVGAGI. V lost 5 bases to trimming and J lost 3 bases, with 13 bases between them. This CDR3 is 14 amino acids long. For the CDR3, the DNA is TGTGCCAGCAGTCGGACATTCGAGGACACTGAAGCTTTCTTT. It specifies CASSRTFEDTEAFF.

This clone has only one observation. J is TRBJ1-2 and V is TRBV30, with TRBD1 as a possible D gene (5 bases). The CDR3 totals 18 residues. The germline gives CDR1 GTSNPN, CDR2 SVGIG (reference sequence). Trimming left V 7 bases short and J 5 bases short, with 32 bases between. CDR3 protein: CALYRLPIGVKSWYGYTF. CDR3 sequence (DNA): TGTGCCTTGTACCGACTCCCAATAGGGGTTAAGAGTTGGTATGGCTACACCTTC.

This chain joins TRBV21-1 and TRBJ1-6; whether TRBD1, the table's D call, matches the DNA was not checked. TRBV21-1 is a pseudogene segment. The length of the CDR3 is 13 residues. Written as DNA, the CDR3 is TGTGCCAGCAGCCTTCGGACAGAGTCACCCCTCCACTTT. Protein sequence: CASSLRTESPLHF.

The DNA for the CDR3 is TGCGCCAGCAGCTTGGGGATGAGGGCCGTCTATGGCTACACCTTC. This translates into CASSLGMRAVYGYTF. The genes are TRBV5-1 and TRBJ1-2; D not resolved. The CDR3 sequence is 15 residues long. The germline gives CDR1 SGHRS, CDR2 YFSETQ. V lost 0 bases to trimming and J lost 4 bases, with 13 bases between them.

CDR3 amino acids: CASSIGGGEGEKLFF. The CDR3, as DNA: TGTGCCAGTAGTATTGGGGGGGGAGAAGGTGAAAAACTGTTTTTT. The chain carries TRBV19 and TRBJ1-4; possibly TRBD1 for D (5 bases). Germline V lookup: CDR1 LNHDA, CDR2 SQIVND (reference sequence). CDR3 length: 15 residues. Trimming cost V 3 bases and J 7 bases, with 15 bases left between them.

This clone was recorded only once. This rearrangement joins TRBV25-1 to TRBJ2-1, with a weak D call TRBD1 (5 bases). V gave up 0 bases and J gave up 2 bases, with 11 bases separating them. Germline assignment: CDR1 MGHDK and CDR2 SYGVNS. The CDR3 contains 16 residues. CDR3 sequence (DNA): TGTGCCAGCAGTGAATATAGGGGTTCCCCCTACAATGAGCAGTTCTTC. Protein product: CASSEYRGSPYNEQFF.